Each of the 30 T cell receptor beta chains below was sequenced from the same sample in a study of cytomegalovirus exposure and HLA in healthy donors. PCR used 60 Vbeta primers and 13 Jbeta primers. The repertoire was sequenced with immunoSEQ multiplex PCR; TCRdb's copy has only in-frame clones and lacks some. The data show 150,000 to 200,000 clones, 80% to 85% seen once. The source material was PBMCs. The source is a boy younger than 18 in good health and CMV-seronegative.

This clone was counted between two and nine times. The J gene is TRBJ2-2, the V gene TRBV5-4; D uncertain. Germline CDR1 and CDR2: SGHNT and YYREEE (reference sequence). V gave up 3 bases and J gave up 0 bases, with 3 bases separating them. CDR3 length equals 13 residues. The CDR3 bases are TGTGCCAGCAGCTCCGCGAACACCGGGGAGCTGTTTTTT. The encoded protein is CASSSANTGELFF.

The chain joins TRBV7-3 to TRBJ1-1; weak D call: TRBD1 (5 bases). V was pared by 5 bases and J by 1 base, with 8 bases between. This CDR3 contains 13 residues. The germline CDR1 and CDR2 sequences are SGHTA and FQGTGA. CDR3 sequence reads: CASSRQPNTEAFF. The CDR3 DNA reads as TGTGCCAGCAGCAGACAGCCGAACACTGAAGCTTTCTTT.

The genes are TRBV7-9 and TRBJ2-7; D is undetermined. This CDR3 is built from 13 residues. Germline V CDR1 and CDR2: SEHNR, FQNEAQ (reference sequence). V was cut by 10 bases and J by 3 bases, with 16 bases left in between. In DNA form, the CDR3 reads TGTGCCATAAGAAACTATCCGAGCTACGAGCAGTACTTC. This gives the protein CAIRNYPSYEQYF.

V is TRBV6-5 and J is TRBJ2-2; 8 positions agree with TRBD1. This CDR3 has 13 amino acids. J was trimmed by 4 bases and V by 5 bases; bases with no gene match: 0. Germline V gene lookup returns CDR1 MNHEY and CDR2 SVGAGI. The CDR3 protein is CASSDRGTGELFF. The CDR3 nucleotides read TGTGCCAGCAGTGACAGGGGCACCGGGGAGCTGTTTTTT.

The V and J genes are TRBV7-2 and TRBJ2-1; 7 bases are shared with TRBD2. V trimming: 1 base; J trimming: 5 bases; junction bases outside the gene matches: 5. Germline values: CDR1 SGHTA, CDR2 FQGNSA. This CDR3 is 15 amino acids long. CDR3 protein: CASSLVTSVNNEQFF. CDR3 DNA sequence: TGTGCCAGCAGCTTAGTCACTAGCGTAAACAATGAGCAGTTCTTC.

This chain uses TRBV28 with TRBJ2-7, with 12 bases fitting TRBD2. Looked up from germline, CDR1 is MDHEN and CDR2 is SYDVKM. Germline trimming cut 4 bases from V and 2 bases from J; bases unmatched to any gene: 3. The CDR3 is made up of 15 amino acids. The DNA for the CDR3 is TGTGCCAGCAGTTCCCCTAGCGGGAGGGCCTACGAGCAGTACTTC. Translating gives CASSSPSGRAYEQYF.

This clone was detected once. This rearrangement joins TRBV10-2 to TRBJ2-7; D gene uncertain. CDR3 size: 13 residues. V was shortened by 0 bases and J by 4 bases, with 7 bases between the two germline ends. Germline CDR1 WSHSY, CDR2 SAAADI. The CDR3 region is CASSESVGYEQYF. The CDR3 DNA sequence: TGCGCCAGCAGTGAGTCGGTCGGGTACGAGCAGTACTTC.

Turning to this clone: One end of the junction fails to match germline, which may point to a read error. The chain has TRBV10-1 and TRBJ1-2, with 9 bases fitting TRBD1. This CDR3 contains 11 residues. CDR1 and CDR2 from the germline V gene are WNHNN and SYGVQD (reference sequence). The DNA of the CDR3 is TGCGCCAGCAGACTAGGACAGGGGACCCGCTTC. Protein product: CASRLGQGTRF.

The chain couples TRBV2 to TRBJ2-7, with 8 bases matching TRBD1. CDR3 length equals 13 residues. CDR1 is SNHLY and CDR2 is FYNNEI in the germline V gene. V lost 8 bases and J lost 0; bases outside the gene matches: 3. The CDR3 sequence: CASEGQVSYEQYF. In DNA, the CDR3 is TGTGCCAGCGAGGGACAGGTCTCCTACGAGCAGTACTTC.

This chain uses TRBV11-2 with TRBJ2-3; 11 bases line up with TRBD2. The germline V gene has CDR1 SGHAT and CDR2 FQNNGV. The CDR3 has 17 residues. Trimming cost V 5 bases and J 0 bases; bases outside gene matches: 7. CDR3 nucleotide sequence: TGTGCCAGCAGCCCAACAACTAGCGGGGGTAGCACAGATACGCAGTATTTT. Amino acids: CASSPTTSGGSTDTQYF.

The chain recombines TRBV9 with TRBJ1-2, with a possible D match to TRBD1 (6 bases). The germline V gene has CDR1 SGDLS and CDR2 YYNGEE. The V and J ends lost 0 bases and 6 bases respectively, with 9 bases between them. This CDR3 spans 13 amino acids. CDR3 sequence reads: CASSVGGQNGYTF. The CDR3 DNA reads as TGTGCCAGCAGCGTAGGGGGGCAGAATGGCTACACCTTC.

V gene TRBV5-6 combines with J gene TRBJ2-7; a possible D gene is TRBD1 (5 bases). V gave up 4 bases and J gave up 5 bases, with 16 bases separating them. CDR1 is SGHDT and CDR2 is YYEEEE in the germline V gene. CDR3 length equals 14 residues. The CDR3 DNA reads TGTGCCAGCAGCCCCCGGCGCAGGGCCAACGAGCAGTACTTC. It yields the protein CASSPRRRANEQYF.

V usage is TRBV9 and J usage is TRBJ2-1; D is perhaps TRBD2 (5 bases). V gave up 0 bases and J gave up 1 base, with 11 bases separating them. This CDR3 has 16 amino acids. Germline assignment: CDR1 SGDLS and CDR2 YYNGEE. This chain's CDR3 is CASSVGTGISYNEQFF. For the CDR3, the DNA is TGTGCCAGCAGCGTAGGAACCGGGATATCCTACAATGAGCAGTTCTTC.

V and J are TRBV5-1 and TRBJ1-1, with D possibly being TRBD1 (5 bases). The V gene's germline CDR1 is SGHRS and CDR2 YFSETQ. Trimming cost V 5 bases and J 2 bases, with 16 bases left between them. The CDR3 extends over 15 amino acids. This CDR3 reads CASRLTGAFNTEAFF. The CDR3 region has the DNA TGCGCCAGCAGGTTAACTGGGGCTTTCAACACTGAAGCTTTCTTT.

In its sample, this clone was seen a few times. The chain links TRBV7-2 to TRBJ2-1, with 8 nucleotides matching TRBD2. V dropped 4 bases and J dropped 8; count of bases not matched to a gene: 7. This CDR3 is 14 amino acids long. Per the germline V gene, CDR1 is SGHTA and CDR2 is FQGNSA. The CDR3 DNA reads as TGTGCCAGCAGCTCCGAGCGGGAGAGGTATGAGCAGTTCTTC. It is translated as CASSSERERYEQFF.

The V and J genes are TRBV2 and TRBJ1-1; D might be TRBD1 (5 bases). CDR1 and CDR2 from the germline V gene are SNHLY and FYNNEI. V shed 2 bases and J shed 6 bases, with 10 bases lying between them. CDR3 length equals 13 residues. As DNA, the CDR3 is TGTGCCAGCAGTGAACCATCGGGGGCTGAAGCTTTCTTT. Translating gives CASSEPSGAEAFF.

The chain recombines TRBV28 with TRBJ1-5; 7 positions match TRBD1. This CDR3 comprises 22 residues. The J segment lost 0 bases and the V segment lost 2 bases, leaving 22 bases of the junction unmatched. Germline values: CDR1 MDHEN, CDR2 SYDVKM. CDR3 nucleotides: TGTGCCAGCAGTTTAATCGCCCCAGGTGCCGGGACAGTCCCATATAGCAATCAGCCCCAGCATTTT. Protein: CASSLIAPGAGTVPYSNQPQHF. The variable domain in full, completed from reference TRBV28 and TRBJ1-5, reads DVKVTQSSRYLVKRTGEKVFLECVQDMDHENMFWYRQDPGLGLRLIYFSYDVKMKEKGDIPEGYSVSREKKERFSLILESASTNQTSMYLCASSLIAPGAGTVPYSNQPQHFGDGTRLSIL.

The chain carries TRBV11-3 and TRBJ2-7, with 9 bases lining up with TRBD1. With V trimmed by 4 bases and J by 7 bases, 8 bases remained unmatched. This CDR3 spans 14 amino acids. Germline V gene data show CDR1 as SGHNT and CDR2 as YENEEA. The CDR3: CASSSRTGAGEQYF. CDR3 coding DNA: TGTGCCAGCAGCTCGAGGACAGGGGCAGGGGAGCAGTACTTC.

This clone showed up just a few times. This sequence joins TRBV6-1 and TRBJ2-7; possibly TRBD2 for D (6 bases). The CDR3 is made up of 14 amino acids. Trimming left V 1 base short and J 12 bases short, with 19 bases between. Germline V gene lookup returns CDR1 MNHNS and CDR2 SASEGT. DNA of the CDR3: TGTGCCAGCAGTGAAGGCCCGGGGGAGAGGCAATTGTACTTC. It yields the protein CASSEGPGERQLYF.

A single count supports this clone. The V and J genes are TRBV5-1 and TRBJ1-1; the match to TRBD1 covers 7 bases. Germline CDR1 SGHRS, CDR2 YFSETQ. The CDR3 totals 13 residues. V gave up 3 bases and J gave up 5 bases; unmatched junction bases: 4. CDR3 amino acids: CASSWTGGTEAFF. The CDR3 DNA is TGCGCCAGCAGCTGGACAGGCGGAACTGAAGCTTTCTTT.

This chain links TRBV6-6 with TRBJ1-2; 7 bases are shared with TRBD1. After removal of 11 bases from V and 3 bases from J, the junction contained 6 bases not matched to a gene. CDR1 and CDR2 (germline): MNHNY, SVGAGI (reference sequence). This CDR3 contains 12 residues. The CDR3 nucleotides are TGTGCCGGGGGCGGGACAGACTATGGCTACACCTTC. This translates into CAGGGTDYGYTF.

The chain uses TRBV19 and TRBJ2-2; 8 bases map to TRBD1. This CDR3 region has 17 residues. With 3 bases clipped from V and 1 base from J, the junction kept 7 bases outside the gene matches. The germline gives CDR1 LNHDA, CDR2 SQIVND (reference sequence). CDR3 DNA: TGTGCCAGTAGTATTAGCAGGGGGCTCCAGAACACCGGGGAGCTGTTTTTT. Protein sequence: CASSISRGLQNTGELFF.

The chain employs TRBV4-2 and TRBJ1-5; D remains ambiguous. V lost 0 bases and J 7 bases, leaving 22 bases between the germline ends. CDR3 size: 18 residues. Germline lookup yields CDR1 LGHNA and CDR2 YNFKEQ. This CDR3 reads CASSQDISRQAEGQPQHF. DNA of the CDR3: TGTGCCAGCAGCCAAGATATCTCTCGCCAGGCCGAAGGACAGCCCCAGCATTTT.

The chain carries TRBV9 and TRBJ2-5; tentatively, D is TRBD1 (6 bases). Germline V gene sequence: CDR1 SGDLS, CDR2 YYNGEE. This CDR3 spans 16 amino acids. V lost 0 bases and J lost 0, with 12 bases in between. Here the CDR3 DNA reads TGTGCCAGCAGCGTAGGGGGCTGGGGGCACCAAGAGACCCAGTACTTC. It translates to CASSVGGWGHQETQYF.

The chain joins TRBV9 to TRBJ2-1, with 7 bases aligning to TRBD2. V shed 0 bases, J shed 7 bases, and the junction held 10 bases outside the gene matches. The germline V gene encodes CDR1 SGDLS and CDR2 YYNGEE. This CDR3 is 16 amino acids long. The DNA for the CDR3 is TGTGCCAGCAGCGTAGGATCTAGCGGAGGGGTGAATGAGCAGTTCTTC. It encodes CASSVGSSGGVNEQFF.

The table lists this clone with a count of one. Mismatch with germline at one junction end may stem from a read error. The chain recombines TRBV5-6 with TRBJ2-7; D may be TRBD2 (6 bases). The CDR3 is 13 amino acids. Germline V gives CDR1 SGHDT, CDR2 YYEEEE. Here the CDR3 reads CASSQGARIGGNF. The CDR3 bases are TGTGCCAGCAGCCAAGGGGCCAGGATAGGCGGGAACTTC.

This chain connects TRBV4-2 to TRBJ2-7; D unclear. The CDR3 runs to 13 residues. The germline V gene has CDR1 LGHNA and CDR2 YNFKEQ. The V end lost 0 bases, the J end lost 4 bases, and 7 bases lay between the germline ends. CDR3 in amino acids: CASSQDPDYEQYF. As DNA, the CDR3 is TGTGCCAGCAGCCAAGACCCAGATTACGAGCAGTACTTC.

This clone was recorded only once. V usage is TRBV7-2 and J usage is TRBJ2-3, with D maybe TRBD2 (6 bases). The CDR3 extends over 16 amino acids. The V end lost 4 bases, the J end lost 0 bases, and 14 bases lay between the germline ends. Per the germline V gene, CDR1 is SGHTA and CDR2 is FQGNSA. Written as DNA, the CDR3 is TGTGCCAGCAGCTCTGAAAGCGGGCCTAGCACAGATACGCAGTATTTT. This gives the protein CASSSESGPSTDTQYF. Filled out from reference TRBV7-2 and TRBJ2-3, the complete variable domain reads GAGVSQSPSNKVTEKGKDVELRCDPISGHTALYWYRQSLGQGLEFLIYFQGNSAPDKSGLPSDRFSAERTGGSVSTLTIQRTQQEDSAVYLCASSSESGPSTDTQYFGPGTRLTVL.

The chain couples TRBV6-1 to TRBJ1-5, with 9 bases fitting TRBD1. Looked up from germline, CDR1 is MNHNS and CDR2 is SASEGT. J was trimmed by 6 bases and V by 6 bases; bases with no gene match: 6. CDR3 length: 14 amino acids. CDR3 residues: CASSKTGGVQPQHF. As DNA, the CDR3 is TGTGCCAGCAGCAAAACAGGGGGCGTTCAGCCCCAGCATTTT.

This chain links TRBV30 with TRBJ1-3; no definite D call. This CDR3 has 15 amino acids. Germline V gene lookup returns CDR1 GTSNPN and CDR2 SVGIG (reference sequence). V was cut by 5 bases and J by 0 bases, with 14 bases left in between. CDR3 loop: CAWENTAFSGNTIYF. CDR3 sequence (DNA): TGTGCCTGGGAAAATACAGCTTTCTCTGGAAACACCATATATTTT.